A selection of T cell receptor beta chains follows, all from one sample in a study of OX40 agonist ivuxolimab in advanced cancers. Libraries were prepared by immunoSEQ multiplex PCR; TCRdb keeps only in-frame clonotypes and omits some of them. The sample shows approximately 100,000 clones, about nine tenths of them seen only once. The specimen comprised CD4+ or CD8+ T cells sorted from blood, sampled in a trial of the OX40 agonist ivuxolimab. The receptors come from an adult with an advanced solid tumor such as melanoma, head and neck, liver or kidney cancer. CDR3s include the opening cysteine and the closing phenylalanine or tryptophan. D genes are given only for firm matches. Size is omitted from some rows. Given values are once, few, many or a class for expanded clones.

TRBV4-2	TRBJ1-4	-	15	-	TGTGCCAGCAGCCAAGCCCCGGGGGTCGGTGAAAAACTGTTTTTT	CASSQAPGVGEKLFF
TRBV10-2	TRBJ2-1	-	15	-	TGCGCCAGCAGTGAGGACAACGTTTCCTACAATGAGCAGTTCTTC	CASSEDNVSYNEQFF
TRBV4-2	TRBJ1-2	TRBD1	15	-	TGTGCCAGCAGCCAAGGCCTGACAGGGATCTATGGCTACACCTTC	CASSQGLTGIYGYTF
TRBV15	TRBJ2-5	TRBD1	17	-	TGTGCCACCAGCAGAGCTAGGACAGGGATCTTAAAAGAGACCCAGTACTTC	CATSRARTGILKETQYF
TRBV7-2	TRBJ2-7	-	13	-	TGTGCCAGCAGCTTAAGTCTCCGCTACGAGCAGTACTTC	CASSLSLRYEQYF
TRBV5-1	TRBJ2-2	-	15	-	TGCGCCAGCAGCCAAGGACCTTCGAACACCGGGGAGCTGTTTTTT	CASSQGPSNTGELFF
TRBV10-3	TRBJ2-3	TRBD1	14	-	TGTGCCATCAGTGAGTCTAAGGGGGCTCATACGCAGTATTTT	CAISESKGAHTQYF
TRBV2	TRBJ2-1	-	13	-	TGTGCCAGCAGCGATGGATCCGGATTAAGTCAGTTCTTC	CASSDGSGLSQFF
TRBV27	TRBJ1-2	-	13	-	TGTGCCAGCAGTCTGGGGGGGGGCTATGGCTACACCTTC	CASSLGGGYGYTF
TRBV28	TRBJ1-2	-	13	few	TGTGCCAGCAGAGGCCGGGACGCTTACAGCTACACCTTC	CASRGRDAYSYTF
TRBV29-1	TRBJ2-7	-	12	-	TGCAGCGTTGAAGGGGGAACCTACGAGCAGTACTTC	CSVEGGTYEQYF
TRBV4-3	TRBJ2-5	-	14	few	TGCGCCAGCAGCCAAGGGGCACACCAAGAGACCCAGTACTTC	CASSQGAHQETQYF
TRBV21-1	TRBJ1-5	-	16	few	TGTGCCAGCAACCCTAGGACAGGCGAGCCCAATCAGCCCCAGCATTTT	CASNPRTGEPNQPQHF
TRBV9	TRBJ2-1	-	15	-	TGTGCCAGCAGCGCCTCCATAGCAGGGCCCCTGGAGCAGTTCTTC	CASSASIAGPLEQFF
TRBV18	TRBJ1-4	-	15	-	TGTGCCAGCCGTTTAGTATGGGGCGGAGAGGAAAAACTGTTTTTT	CASRLVWGGEEKLFF
TRBV4-2	TRBJ2-7	TRBD2	15	-	TGTGCCAGCAGCCAGCCCACTAGCGGAGCCTACGAGCAGTACTTC	CASSQPTSGAYEQYF
TRBV18	TRBJ2-7	TRBD2	14	-	TGTGCCAGCAGGGCGGCGGGGGGGCGCGACGAGCAGTACTTC	CASRAAGGRDEQYF
TRBV28	TRBJ1-5	-	13	-	TGTGCCAGCAGTTTATCAGGGGTTCAGCCCCAGCATTTT	CASSLSGVQPQHF
TRBV6-5	TRBJ1-3	-	16	-	TGTGCCAGCAGTTACTCTGGGTTCGCGCCTGGAAACACCATATATTTT	CASSYSGFAPGNTIYF
TRBV7-3	TRBJ2-1	TRBD1	16	once	TGTGCCAGCAGCCCCAGGGACAGCGTTTCCTACAATGAGCAGTTCTTC	CASSPRDSVSYNEQFF
TRBV30	TRBJ1-1	TRBD1	15	-	TGTGCCTGGACCGTAACGACAGGGGTGAGGACTGAAGCTTTCTTT	CAWTVTTGVRTEAFF
TRBV11-2	TRBJ2-1	-	15	-	TGTGCCAGCAGCTTGCAACTAAACCTCTACAATGAGCAGTTCTTC	CASSLQLNLYNEQFF
TRBV6-1	TRBJ1-1	-	14	-	TGTGCCAGCAGTGGCCTGGGTATGGGCACTGAAGCTTTCTTT	CASSGLGMGTEAFF
TRBV29-1	TRBJ1-2	-	14	-	TGCAGCGTCCGCCGTCCGGACAGCAATTATGGCTACACCTTC	CSVRRPDSNYGYTF
TRBV7-2	TRBJ2-4	-	16	-	TGTGCCAGCAGCTTAGCGGGGTCGGGCGCCAAAAACATTCAGTACTTC	CASSLAGSGAKNIQYF
TRBV5-4	TRBJ2-7	TRBD1	14	-	TGTGCCAGCAGCTGGACAGGGGATCGGTACGAGCAGTACTTC	CASSWTGDRYEQYF
TRBV15	TRBJ2-5	-	13	-	TGTGCCACCAGCACGAAGACCTTGGAGACCCAGTACTTC	CATSTKTLETQYF
TRBV30	TRBJ2-1	-	13	-	TGTGCCTGGAGTGCCGGAGTGTACAATGAGCAGTTCTTC	CAWSAGVYNEQFF
TRBV30	TRBJ2-1	-	14	-	TGTGCCTGGAGATACGGGGGCTCCTACAATGAGCAGTTCTTC	CAWRYGGSYNEQFF
TRBV7-2	TRBJ1-5	-	13	-	TGTGCCAGCAGTTCGGACAGCCATCAGCCCCAGCATTTT	CASSSDSHQPQHF
TRBV6-5	TRBJ1-2	-	14	few	TGTGCCAGCAGTTACTCACAGGGCTTCTATGGCTACACCTTC	CASSYSQGFYGYTF
TRBV30	TRBJ1-6	TRBD1	16	few	TGTGCCTGGCTGGTAGGGGGACAGGGGGCAGTTACACCCCTCCACTTT	CAWLVGGQGAVTPLHF
TRBV4-3	TRBJ2-1	TRBD2	15	-	TGCGCCAGCAGCCAAGAAACTAGCGGGGGGTTAGAGCAGTTCTTC	CASSQETSGGLEQFF
TRBV10-3	TRBJ1-1	-	14	-	TGTGCCATCAGTGAGTGGGGAGGCTCGGGTGAAGCTTTCTTT	CAISEWGGSGEAFF
TRBV6-5	TRBJ1-5	-	11	once	TGTGCCAGCGGGGCTAATCAGCCCCAGCATTTT	CASGANQPQHF
TRBV18	TRBJ1-6	-	14	-	TGTGCCAGCTCACCGGGCAGGAATAATTCACCCCTCCACTTT	CASSPGRNNSPLHF
TRBV7-8	TRBJ2-7	-	14	-	TGTGCCAGCAGCCGACGGGAGGGGGCAAGCGAGCAGTACTTC	CASSRREGASEQYF